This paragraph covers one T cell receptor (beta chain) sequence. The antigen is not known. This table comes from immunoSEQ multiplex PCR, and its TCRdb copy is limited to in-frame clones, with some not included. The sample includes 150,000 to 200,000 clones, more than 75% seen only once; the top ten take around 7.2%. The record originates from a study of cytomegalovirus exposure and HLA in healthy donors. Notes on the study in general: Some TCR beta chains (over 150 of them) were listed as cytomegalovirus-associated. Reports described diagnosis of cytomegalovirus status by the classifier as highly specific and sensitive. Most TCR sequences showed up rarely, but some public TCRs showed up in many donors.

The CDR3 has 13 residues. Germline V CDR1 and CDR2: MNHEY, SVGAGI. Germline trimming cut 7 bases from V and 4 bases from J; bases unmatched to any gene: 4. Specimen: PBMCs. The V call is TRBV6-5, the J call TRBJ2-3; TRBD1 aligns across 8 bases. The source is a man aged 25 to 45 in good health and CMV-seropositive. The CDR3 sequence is CASNRQGPDTQYF. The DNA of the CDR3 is TGTGCCAGCAATCGACAGGGGCCAGATACGCAGTATTTT.